This T cell receptor (beta chain) was captured in a study of tumor-infiltrating lymphocytes in primary liver carcinoma. RNA and DNA were co-extracted from approximately 20-30 mg of unsorted bulk tissue. Concerning this clonotype itself: Its antigen is not identified.

Starting from approximately 0.45 ug of total RNA, TCR beta cDNA was produced with a primer in the constant region. Libraries of TCR beta came from three nested multiplex PCR rounds with slightly modified ARM-PCR. Investigators reported that the first two PCR rounds, at 10 cycles each, used TRBV1-TRBV30 forward primers with a C-beta reverse primer. TCRdb recomputed calls from the multiplex PCR reads with MiXCR, one row per CDR3 protein. The top ten clones hold under 20% of a sample with about 35,000 distinct CDR3 sequences, roughly 74% of them seen once. Points from the study as a whole: It was tumor-adjacent and tumor-blood pairs that overlapped less than tumor region pairs did.

Trimming took 0 bases from V and 14 from J, leaving 13 bases between them. The V gene's germline CDR1 is SGHAT and CDR2 FQNNGV. This CDR3 is built from 13 residues. The origin of this receptor is a man aged 40-55 years with primary liver carcinoma and hepatitis B virus infection. Sample: liver tumor tissue from sampling region 4. Stated subset: tumor region T4, right-lateral pole. J is TRBJ1-4 and V is TRBV11-2, with D uncertain. As DNA, the CDR3 is TGTGCCAGCAGCTTAGATCTTGGGCTCAGGCTGTTTTTT. This codes for CASSLDLGLRLFF.